Given below is one TCR beta chain in context. Method: immunoSEQ multiplex PCR; TCRdb's copy keeps in-frame clones and lacks some. The sample holds about 56,000 clones, roughly 89% seen once. The entry originates in a study of blood T cell repertoires in COVID-19. This TCR derives from a woman aged 55-75 years with COVID-19, enrolled during active disease. The specimen sequenced was peripheral blood.

The CDR3 sequence: CATSRDRKAGYYGYTF. For the CDR3, the DNA is TGTGCCACCAGCAGAGATCGTAAGGCAGGGTACTATGGCTACACCTTC. This chain uses TRBV15 with TRBJ1-2; D is possibly TRBD1 (5 bases). Trimming removed 0 bases at V and 3 bases at J, with 14 bases between. CDR1 is LNHNV, CDR2 YYDKDF, per germline (reference sequence). The CDR3 is 16 amino acids.